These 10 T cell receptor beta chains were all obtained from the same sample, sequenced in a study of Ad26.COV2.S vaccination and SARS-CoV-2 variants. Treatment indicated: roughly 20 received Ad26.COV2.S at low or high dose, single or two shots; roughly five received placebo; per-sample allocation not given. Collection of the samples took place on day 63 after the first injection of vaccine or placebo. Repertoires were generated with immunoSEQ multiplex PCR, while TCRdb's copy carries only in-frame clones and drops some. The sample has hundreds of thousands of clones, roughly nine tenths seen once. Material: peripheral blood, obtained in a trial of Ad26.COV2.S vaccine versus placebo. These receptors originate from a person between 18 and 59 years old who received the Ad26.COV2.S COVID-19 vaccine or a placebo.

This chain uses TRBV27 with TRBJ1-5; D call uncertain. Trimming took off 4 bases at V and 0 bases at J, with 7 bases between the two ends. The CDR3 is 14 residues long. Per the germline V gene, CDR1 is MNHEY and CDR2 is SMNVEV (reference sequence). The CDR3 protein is CASSSDYSNQPQHF. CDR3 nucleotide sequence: TGTGCCAGCAGTTCAGACTATAGCAATCAGCCCCAGCATTTT.

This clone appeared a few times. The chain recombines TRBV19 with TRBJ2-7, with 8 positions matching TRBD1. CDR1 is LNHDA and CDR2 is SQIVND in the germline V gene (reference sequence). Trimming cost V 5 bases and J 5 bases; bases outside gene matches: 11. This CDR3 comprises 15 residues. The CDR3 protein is CASSPDRGKAHEQYF. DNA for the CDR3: TGTGCCAGTAGTCCAGACAGGGGCAAAGCTCACGAGCAGTACTTC.

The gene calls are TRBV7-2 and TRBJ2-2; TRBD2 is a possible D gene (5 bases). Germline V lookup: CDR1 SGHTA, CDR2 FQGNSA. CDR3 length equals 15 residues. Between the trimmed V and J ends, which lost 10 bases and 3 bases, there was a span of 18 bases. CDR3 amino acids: CATQRGGIDTGELFF. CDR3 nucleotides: TGTGCCACCCAACGGGGTGGGATTGACACCGGGGAGCTGTTTTTT.

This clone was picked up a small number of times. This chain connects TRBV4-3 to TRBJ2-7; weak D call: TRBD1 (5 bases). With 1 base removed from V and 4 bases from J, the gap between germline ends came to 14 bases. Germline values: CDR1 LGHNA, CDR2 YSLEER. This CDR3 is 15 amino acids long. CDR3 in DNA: TGCGCCAGCAGCCAAGCTAAGGGGAACAGTTACGAGCAGTACTTC. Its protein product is CASSQAKGNSYEQYF.

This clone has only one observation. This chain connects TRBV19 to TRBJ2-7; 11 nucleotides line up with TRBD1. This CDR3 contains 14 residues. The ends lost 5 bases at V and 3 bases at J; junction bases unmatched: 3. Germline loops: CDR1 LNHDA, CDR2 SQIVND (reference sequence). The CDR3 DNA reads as TGTGCCAGTAGTTCAGGGACAGGGGGCTACGAGCAGTACTTC. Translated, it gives CASSSGTGGYEQYF.

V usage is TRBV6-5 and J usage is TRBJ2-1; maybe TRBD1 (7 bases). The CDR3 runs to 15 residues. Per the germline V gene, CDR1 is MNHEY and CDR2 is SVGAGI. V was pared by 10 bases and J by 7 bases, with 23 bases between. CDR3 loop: CATSWAGGPRNEQFF. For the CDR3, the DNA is TGTGCCACCTCTTGGGCAGGGGGGCCTAGGAATGAGCAGTTCTTC.

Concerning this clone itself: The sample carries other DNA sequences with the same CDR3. The CDR3 here is CSARVGETQYF. CDR3 nucleotides: TGCAGTGCTAGAGTTGGTGAGACCCAGTACTTC. J is TRBJ2-5 and V is TRBV20-1; D is unclear. The CDR3 consists of 11 residues. V lost 1 base to trimming and J lost 5 bases, with 5 bases between them. Germline assignment: CDR1 DFQATT and CDR2 SNEGSKA (reference sequence).

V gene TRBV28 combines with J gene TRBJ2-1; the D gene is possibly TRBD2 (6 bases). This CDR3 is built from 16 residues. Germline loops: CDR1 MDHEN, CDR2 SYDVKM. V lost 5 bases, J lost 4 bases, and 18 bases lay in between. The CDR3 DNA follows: TGTGCCAGCAGTGAGGTAGCTAGGGACTTATACAATGAGCAGTTCTTC. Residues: CASSEVARDLYNEQFF.

CDR3 nucleotide sequence: TGTGCCAGCAGCTTGCCCCCGGTGGGATTAGGAAACACCATATATTTT. It encodes CASSLPPVGLGNTIYF. The chain has TRBV7-2 and TRBJ1-3; no reliable D call. Trimming took 3 bases from V and 4 from J, leaving 16 bases between them. CDR1 SGHTA and CDR2 FQGNSA come from the germline V gene. CDR3 length: 16 amino acids.

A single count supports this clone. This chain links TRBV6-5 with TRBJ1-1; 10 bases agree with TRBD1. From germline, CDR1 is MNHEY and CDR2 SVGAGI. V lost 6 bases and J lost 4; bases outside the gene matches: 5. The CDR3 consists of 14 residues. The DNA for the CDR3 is TGTGCCAGCAGATGGGGACAGGGGACCACTGAAGCTTTCTTT. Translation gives CASRWGQGTTEAFF.